This note documents a single T cell receptor (beta chain) sequence. TCRdb keeps only in-frame clones here, not all; method: immunoSEQ multiplex PCR. The table shows about 160,000 clones, with approximately 95% occurring only once. This sample is part of a study of blood T cell repertoires in COVID-19. This sequence originates from a woman between 45 and 65 years old with acute or convalescent COVID-19. The sample was peripheral blood.

The CDR3 sequence: CASGDRTSGKGTQYF. CDR3 coding DNA: TGTGCCAGCGGAGATAGAACTAGCGGGAAGGGTACGCAGTATTTT. The genes are TRBV2 and TRBJ2-3; TRBD2 matches at 10 bases. Germline CDR1 reads SNHLY; CDR2 reads FYNNEI. V was pared by 8 bases and J by 8 bases, with 13 bases of the junction left unmatched. This CDR3 has 15 amino acids. Together with reference TRBV2 and TRBJ2-3, the CDR3 gives the full variable domain: EPEVTQTPSHQVTQMGQEVILRCVPISNHLYFYWYRQILGQKVEFLVSFYNNEISEKSEIFDDQFSVERPDGSNFTLKIRSTKLEDSAMYFCASGDRTSGKGTQYFGPGTRLTVL.